This TCR beta chain was recovered during a study of cytomegalovirus exposure and HLA in healthy donors (dated by TCRdb to the late 2010s). Context from the whole study: In an earlier analysis of approximately 500 of the donors, around 300 Gb of sequence data and 90 million to 120 million unique TCR beta sequences from 150 million to 200 million T cells were reported. Around 320 gigabases of sequencing data and approximately 80 million unique TCR sequences were included in an early release covering under 650 HLA-typed donors. Among the roughly 400 genotyped donors, around 79% belonged to the genetic ancestry cluster associated with self-reported Caucasian donors. The aim of the study was to test whether cataloging public T cell receptors could identify signatures of past pathogen exposure. The study profiled the T cell repertoires of 500 to 800 subjects by immunosequencing and related them to cytomegalovirus serostatus. Along with the roughly 670-subject first cohort, a separate validation cohort of approximately 110 different subjects was used. To predict cytomegalovirus infection status, the study brought together high-throughput TCR immunosequencing, statistical association of individual TCRs with disease status, and machine learning. A later analysis re-examined previously published TCR beta repertoires from over 500 donors and added high-resolution HLA genotyping to investigate patterns of TCR occurrence. Rather than using new phenotypic data, the later analysis identified candidate immune exposures from TCR beta sequences and from how often those sequences occurred across donors. An earlier analysis of roughly 600 of the donors used high-throughput TCR beta sequencing to judge whether each TCR beta V gene segment behaved as functional or pseudogenic. Donor age, sex, ethnicity and CMV serostatus were compiled alongside the repertoire data. A later genetic analysis used genome-wide SNP genotypes for about 65% of the roughly 700 donors, treating that subset as a discovery cohort. Every discovery cohort repertoire had been produced on one sequencing platform. Class I and class II HLA loci were covered by the typing at four-digit resolution. Typing coverage differed by locus: A, B, C, DRB1 and DQB1 were typed in about 620-640 donors, DQA1 in 522, DPA1 in roughly 590, and DPB1 in around 490. Because of strong linkage in the cohort, roughly 5 DR-DQ haplotypes were treated as single units for association and clustering. Across 300 to 400 genotyped donors of the cohort, an average of 235,054 unique TCR beta nucleotide sequences per donor were sequenced, and roughly 20% of those sequences were non-productive.

The CDR3, from cysteine to phenylalanine, totals 16 residues. Solely the CDR3 DNA is kept, with 48 bases framed from the first base. CDR1 is given as MNHEY and CDR2 as SVGAGI, both from the germline V gene. The junction carries 18 bases between V and J, which are trimmed by 4 bases and 6 bases respectively. Preparation of the library involved the immunoSEQ multiplex PCR assay. The multiplex PCR relied on a mix of 60 forward primers for TCR Vbeta segments and 13 reverse primers for TCR Jbeta segments. The CDR3 region of rearranged TCR beta genes was amplified from genomic DNA by a multiplex PCR assay. The Illumina HiSeq System was used to sequence the amplified TCR beta libraries as 87-base-pair reads. The authors processed their data as follows. A later analysis tallied around 82 million unique TCR beta chains across the roughly 610 repertoires, and around 12 million of those chains were shared by two or more donors. Raw reads were error-corrected and collapsed into unique sequences by a nearest-neighbor algorithm in which closely related sequences were merged to remove PCR and sequencing errors. V, D and J gene segments were assigned by aligning CDR3 sequences to IMGT reference sequences. Each retained sequence needed at least a six-nucleotide match to both a V gene segment and a J gene segment. Rearrangements were called productive when the CDR3 lacked stop codons and stayed in frame with V and J; all others were non-productive. CDR3 was defined by IMGT convention, running from the second conserved V-encoded cysteine to the conserved J-encoded phenylalanine. In an earlier analysis of 587 of the donors, sequences lacking an unambiguous match to a single V gene segment were excluded. In an earlier analysis of about 590 of the donors, a V segment was called functional when productive rearrangements were above 56.7%, and segregating when the standard deviation between donors exceeded 5%. A statistical classification framework was developed to diagnose cytomegalovirus status using the catalog of TCR beta chain sequences. V and J gene assignment, in a later analysis, came from comparing TCR nucleotide sequences with IMGT/GENE-DB human TR gene sequences. The TCRdist pipeline was used in a later analysis to assign CDR3 sequences and most-parsimonious VDJ recombination scenarios. In a later analysis, every TCR beta chain was defined by the combination of its CDR3 amino acid sequence and its V-gene family, and reads without a unique V-gene family were dropped. In a later analysis, a few hundred highly shared, low-generation-probability nucleotide sequences were removed to address suspected cross-contamination and a sequencing artifact. In a later analysis, a clonal expansion index was calculated for each public chain from normalized within-repertoire ranks of inferred template counts. A later analysis computed generation probabilities with a VDJ recombination model fitted to out-of-frame rearrangements, and checked the results against IGoR. A later analysis scored TCR-TCR, TCR-HLA and TCR-CMV co-occurrence with hypergeometric tests, applying a repertoire-size bias correction to TCR pairs. To estimate false discovery rates, a later analysis permuted the HLA or CMV assignments 20 times. In a later analysis, co-occurring TCRs were grouped with DBSCAN, and TCRdist sequence similarity was added when clustering was performed within HLA-allele-positive subsets. Repertoires with fewer than 30,000 or more than 120,000 public chains, plus five repertoires with anomalous nucleotide sharing, were excluded from co-occurrence clustering. TCRdb carries this immuneACCESS record with in-frame sequences only. Its versions omit some clonotypes, under half of them owing to an unresolved V gene in the studies checked, with the rest unexplained. For V, J and clone size, that table is used; D and trimming come from the DNA. This sample is represented by 70,000 to 95,000 clones; 76% of them were singletons. The ten most abundant clones make up 4% to 5.5% of the sample.

The investigation overall reported the following: In a later analysis, TCR association rates were found to vary across HLA loci, with the most associated TCRs seen for DRB1 alleles and the fewest for HLA-C alleles. A further reported finding was that TCR beta sequences accurately predicted the HLA-A and HLA-B alleles for most subjects in the first cohort. Strong co-occurrence of HLA alleles, especially DR and DQ, made assigning TCR associations to individual alleles difficult. V-gene and J-gene trimming of TCR beta chains was associated with a missense DCLRE1C variant in a later genetic analysis, and the association was replicated in an independent cohort. In this cohort, only TCR beta chains were sequenced, and detectable features were limited by the absence of alpha or paired-chain data. The only immune exposure information available for the cohort was CMV serostatus. Linkage disequilibrium might explain the correlated functional status among segregating V segments, but an unknown experimental factor could not be excluded. In both the original and validation cohorts, the classifier was reported to diagnose cytomegalovirus status with high specificity and sensitivity. A cluster of highly shared sequence variants was judged likely to represent a technical artifact of the sequencing pipeline. A few of the identified cytomegalovirus-associated TCR beta chains were confirmed in vitro to be specific for cytomegalovirus antigens. Because some donors lacked HLA typing at each locus, the association tests relied only on the typed subset. At a false discovery rate of 0.05, a later analysis linked 15,000 to 20,000 TCR beta sequences to specific HLA alleles. According to the authors, the approach could potentially be generalized to other disease states and immunological phenotypes. According to a later genetic analysis, donors in an Asian-associated ancestry cluster had fewer N-insertions in productive TCRs than the roughly 670-donor mean. Because counts were too low, around 17 rarely observed V segments, including chromosome 9 orphons, were left out of the earlier analysis of roughly 600 of the donors. A total of 150 or so TCR beta chains were listed by the study as associated with cytomegalovirus. The presence/absence analyses assumed that sequencing depth was roughly uniform across donors, and that assumption may not be true. Broadly in line with IMGT annotations, most TCR beta V segments showed up in productive rearrangements about 87% or about 30% of the time in an earlier analysis of approximately 600 of the donors. Some IMGT-functional V segments, including TRBV6-2 and TRBV6-3, could not be distinguished by the 87-base-pair reads and were therefore excluded. A later analysis found that HLA-associated TCR beta chains were more clonally expanded and had lower generation probabilities than equally common non-associated chains. Most TCR sequences were observed very rarely across donors, whereas some public TCRs were present in many individuals. In a later analysis, several top co-occurrence clusters were reported to appear linked to parvovirus B19, influenza, CMV and Epstein-Barr virus. A later analysis found that most CMV-associated TCR beta chains appeared HLA-restricted, with HLA associations seemingly driven largely by CMV exposure.

A word on this clone: Its target antigen remains unknown. No base-level quality is on record; no much larger clone is a single base apart.

The cohort consisted of 600 or so healthy bone marrow donors. At the time of sampling, all cohort members were nominally healthy, though unrecorded immune exposures were likely present. The donor tested CMV seropositive, placing the donor among the 289 seropositive members of the cohort. A peripheral blood sample was provided by each donor, and peripheral blood mononuclear cells were used for TCR beta sequencing. The Qiagen DNeasy Blood Extraction Kit was used to extract genomic DNA from the blood cell samples. The sequence was obtained from a man between 25 and 39 years old in good health and CMV-seropositive. The receptor chain draws on TRBV6-5 and TRBJ1-4; TRBD1 is a possible D gene, resting on 5 matching bases. Sample: PBMCs. The nucleotides read TGTGCCAGCAGTTCGACTTGGGCAGGGAAGGATGAAAAACTGTTTTTT. This sequence encodes CASSSTWAGKDEKLFF.